In its sample, the clone carrying this T cell receptor (beta chain) was seen many times. The data derive from a study of T cells after yellow fever vaccination. It was through 5'RACE template switching that TCR cDNA was made, with a universal primer site and UMIs added. MiXCR, applied by TCRdb to the 5' RACE reads, yields one record per CDR3 protein. The sample has some 240,000 distinct CDR3 sequences, 5.2% seen once. Germline V gene lookup returns CDR1 SGHRS and CDR2 YFSETQ. The junction had 2 bases not matched to a gene; V was cut back by 0 bases and J by 1 base. CDR3 length equals 15 residues. The sample was CD4+ T cells sorted from PBMCs, taken on the day of the yellow fever booster vaccination. The receptor comes from a man between 18 and 29 years old who received the YFV17D yellow fever vaccine. The chain recombines TRBV5-1 with TRBJ1-1, with 8 positions matching TRBD1. The chain's CDR3 is CASSLAQGANTEAFF. The DNA for the CDR3 is TGCGCCAGCAGCTTGGCCCAGGGGGCGAACACTGAAGCTTTCTTT.